A selection of T cell receptor beta chains follows, all from one sample in a study of T cell responses to AZD1222 COVID-19 vaccine. Profiling relied on immunoSEQ multiplex PCR, and the TCRdb table lists in-frame clones only, not all of them. The sample includes 100,000 to 150,000 clones, around 91% seen only once; the top ten take 4% to 5.5%. Sequencing was performed on peripheral blood, taken on day 0 of MenACWY control vaccination. The receptors were gathered from an adult in good health. Each CDR3 is given with its conserved first and last residue.

v_call	j_call	cdr3_aa
TRBV7-2	TRBJ1-5	CASSLWGEGQPQHF
TRBV19	TRBJ1-2	CATEGQTGLYGYTF
TRBV4-1	TRBJ1-2	CASSHIFAATGENYGYTF
TRBV5-5	TRBJ1-2	CASSLVIPSANYGYTF
TRBV6-5	TRBJ2-5	CASSRAKETQYF
TRBV3-1/TRBV3-2	TRBJ2-2	CASRPWDRDTGELFF
TRBV2	TRBJ2-1	CASSEGRATFF
TRBV24-1	TRBJ2-1	CATSDSRGGPRNEQFF
TRBV5-6	TRBJ2-7	CASSPGLAGWGQYF
TRBV10-1	TRBJ1-1	CASSPMDRREAFF
TRBV6-5	TRBJ1-1	CASSRGEDTEAFF
TRBV4-2	TRBJ2-5	CASSQGTTQETQYF
TRBV11-2	TRBJ1-1	CASSRTGGDTEAFF
TRBV7-6	TRBJ2-1	CASSLGLDEQFF
TRBV6-6	TRBJ1-6	CASRAGTNNSPLHF
TRBV6-5	TRBJ2-1	CASTATGYNEQFF
TRBV18	TRBJ2-5	CASSTTRTEQETQYF
TRBV7-9	TRBJ1-1	CASSPSTGLNTEAFF
TRBV5-1	TRBJ2-3	CASSPSPSTDTQYF
TRBV3-1/TRBV3-2	TRBJ1-5	CASSQDFSGHQPQHF
TRBV18	TRBJ2-3	CASSPSTGQAQYF
TRBV9	TRBJ2-1	CASSERAGTYNEQFF
TRBV11-2	TRBJ2-5	CASSLGGSAGETQYF
TRBV6-4	TRBJ2-1	CASSEGLAGGDEQFF
TRBV5-1	TRBJ2-2	CASSLGQGSTGELFF
TRBV19	TRBJ1-1	CASSARRGTEAFF
TRBV28	TRBJ2-1	CASSLGTSGISYNEQFF
TRBV18	TRBJ1-3	CASSPGVEGPNTIYF
TRBV25-1	TRBJ1-5	CASRVGDQPQHF
TRBV18	TRBJ2-7	CASSPLAAYEQYF
TRBV19	TRBJ1-4	CASSIGRTNKNEKLFF
TRBV14	TRBJ2-4	CASSHDPTPGLLKNIQYF
TRBV5-4	TRBJ2-5	CASSLAAGKETQYF
TRBV7-2	TRBJ2-7	CASSSPGQGYEQYF
TRBV3-1/TRBV3-2	TRBJ2-5	CASSQGPNGGTQYF
TRBV6-5	TRBJ1-2	CASSLQGGQNGYTF
TRBV28	TRBJ1-2	CASSDHRGWDYGYTF
TRBV2	TRBJ1-5	CASRLLPTPVESNQPQHF
TRBV2	TRBJ1-2	CASSSTPSYGYTF
TRBV27	TRBJ1-4	CASSLGTGNEKLFF
TRBV7-9	TRBJ1-6	CASTSGQNYNSPLHF
TRBV11-2	TRBJ1-6	CASSFLGPNSPLHF
TRBV18	TRBJ1-6	CASSPSGADSPLHF
TRBV28	TRBJ2-2	CASNHQVGTKNTGELFF
TRBV29-1	TRBJ1-2	CSVESAGQSSYGYTF
TRBV6-2/TRBV6-3	TRBJ1-5	CASSYSNQQGATGNQPQHF
TRBV28	TRBJ2-7	CATRSPWGGEVEEQYF
TRBV27	TRBJ2-7	CASRQKTGSSSYEQYF
TRBV3-1/TRBV3-2	TRBJ2-5	CASSHIAGEETQYF
TRBV5-4	TRBJ1-2	CASSRGQGRPSYGYTF
TRBV15	TRBJ1-5	CATSIYRVLSQPQHF
TRBV5-1	TRBJ2-1	CASSIGGGGYNEQFF
TRBV6-6	TRBJ2-3	CASSYSGGGAADTQYF